Below, 15 T cell receptor beta chains from the same sample are listed, as sequenced in a study of cytomegalovirus exposure and HLA in healthy donors. In the PCR, 60 Vbeta and 13 Jbeta primers were used. Measured with immunoSEQ multiplex PCR; TCRdb has only the in-frame clones, and not every one. The sample consists of a few hundred thousand clones, about 86% of them appearing once. Sequenced material: PBMCs. These receptors were obtained from a woman aged 55-69 years in good health and CMV-seropositive.

CDR3: CASSIYGRSETQYF. The CDR3 nucleotides read TGTGCCAGTAGTATATACGGGAGGTCGGAGACCCAGTACTTC. This rearrangement joins TRBV19 to TRBJ2-5; 7 bases fit TRBD2. J gave up 5 bases and V 2 bases, and 5 bases lay outside the gene matches. The CDR3 covers 14 residues. Germline lookup yields CDR1 LNHDA and CDR2 SQIVND (reference sequence).

CDR3 loop: CASSLSGPPGYEQYF. The CDR3, as DNA: TGCGCCAGCAGCCTCAGCGGACCCCCGGGCTACGAGCAGTACTTC. The chain recombines TRBV5-1 with TRBJ2-7, with D possibly matching TRBD2 (5 bases). This CDR3 contains 15 residues. V lost 4 bases and J lost 3, with 17 bases in between. Germline CDR1 and CDR2: SGHRS and YFSETQ.

This chain joins TRBV6-5 and TRBJ1-2; D perhaps matches TRBD1 (5 bases). This CDR3 has 15 amino acids. CDR1 is MNHEY, CDR2 SVGAGI, per germline. Trimming removed 6 bases from V and 0 bases from J, with 14 bases in between. CDR3 coding DNA: TGTGCCAGCAGGCGGGACGTAGCTACTAACTATGGCTACACCTTC. It codes for CASRRDVATNYGYTF.

The V and J genes are TRBV11-2 and TRBJ2-6; D is unclear. The CDR3 runs to 15 residues. Germline V lookup: CDR1 SGHAT, CDR2 FQNNGV. Trimming removed 6 bases from V and 3 bases from J, with 12 bases in between. CDR3 sequence reads: CASSSLRFGANVLTF. DNA of the CDR3: TGTGCCAGCAGTTCCCTGAGGTTTGGGGCCAACGTCCTGACTTTC. Together with reference TRBV11-2 and TRBJ2-6, the CDR3 gives the full variable domain: EAGVAQSPRYKIIEKRQSVAFWCNPISGHATLYWYQQILGQGPKLLIQFQNNGVVDDSQLPKDRFSAERLKGVDSTLKIQPAKLEDSAVYLCASSSLRFGANVLTFGAGSRLTVL.

This chain connects TRBV7-6 to TRBJ2-3; maybe TRBD2 (6 bases). Trimming pared 3 bases from V and 11 bases from J, leaving 15 bases between. Germline CDR1 reads SGHVS; CDR2 reads FNYEAQ. This CDR3 spans 13 amino acids. The CDR3 loop reads CASSLGTGGMQYF. The CDR3 DNA is TGTGCCAGCAGCTTGGGGACTGGCGGGATGCAGTATTTT.

In this sample, this clone turned up once. The rearrangement links TRBV5-1 to TRBJ2-5, with a weak D call TRBD1 (5 bases). Germline assignment: CDR1 SGHRS and CDR2 YFSETQ. The CDR3 has 16 residues. Trimming took off 4 bases at V and 2 bases at J, with 18 bases between the two ends. CDR3 coding DNA: TGCGCCAGCAGCAGCCAGGGTACCCAGGCACAAGAGACCCAGTACTTC. As protein: CASSSQGTQAQETQYF.

The chain joins TRBV19 to TRBJ2-1; the D gene is possibly TRBD2 (6 bases). In germline, CDR1 is LNHDA, CDR2 SQIVND (reference sequence). Trimming stripped 3 bases from V and 7 bases from J, with 16 bases between. The CDR3 consists of 15 residues. The CDR3 DNA follows: TGTGCCAGTAGTATTTCAAGCGGGTTGTCAAATGAGCAGTTCTTC. Residues: CASSISSGLSNEQFF.

This sequence joins TRBV5-4 and TRBJ2-2, with D perhaps TRBD2 (5 bases). V was clipped by 4 bases and J by 3 bases, with 7 bases between them. Per the germline V gene, CDR1 is SGHNT and CDR2 is YYREEE (reference sequence). This CDR3 region has 13 residues. The CDR3 loop is CASSPGYTGELFF. The CDR3 DNA sequence: TGTGCCAGCAGCCCGGGGTACACCGGGGAGCTGTTTTTT. Together with reference TRBV5-4 and TRBJ2-2, the CDR3 gives the full variable domain: ETGVTQSPTHLIKTRGQQVTLRCSSQSGHNTVSWYQQALGQGPQFIFQYYREEENGRGNFPPRFSGLQFPNYSSELNVNALELDDSALYLCASSPGYTGELFFGEGSRLTVL.

This chain links TRBV18 with TRBJ1-1, with TRBD1 identical over 7 bases. This CDR3 has 17 residues. The germline gives CDR1 KGHSH, CDR2 LQKENI. Germline trimming cut 1 base from V and 0 bases from J; bases unmatched to any gene: 8. CDR3 in DNA: TGTGCCAGCTCACCACAGGGACAGCAATTCGTGAACACTGAAGCTTTCTTT. Translated, it gives CASSPQGQQFVNTEAFF.

The J gene is TRBJ2-7, the V gene TRBV7-2; D is uncertain. The CDR3 loop spans 12 amino acids. CDR1 is SGHTA, CDR2 FQGNSA, per germline. V lost 5 bases, J lost 4 bases, and 9 bases lay in between. The CDR3 spells CASSPRMYEQYF. CDR3 DNA sequence: TGTGCCAGCAGCCCGCGGATGTACGAGCAGTACTTC.

The table lists this clone with a few counts. J is TRBJ1-1 and V is TRBV5-1; D is perhaps TRBD1 (5 bases). The CDR3 is 14 residues long. Germline CDR1 is SGHRS and CDR2 is YFSETQ. V dropped 7 bases and J dropped 0 bases, with 13 bases sitting between them. The CDR3: CASYPGGMNTEAFF. Written as DNA, the CDR3 is TGCGCCAGCTACCCTGGGGGGATGAACACTGAAGCTTTCTTT.

The rearrangement links TRBV25-1 to TRBJ2-2; weak D call: TRBD2 (6 bases). The CDR3 totals 16 residues. The V gene lost 4 bases and the J gene lost 1 base, with 13 bases spanning the gap. Germline lookup yields CDR1 MGHDK and CDR2 SYGVNS. The CDR3, as DNA: TGTGCCAGCAGTGGCTCCGGGACTGAGAACACCGGGGAGCTGTTTTTT. Residues: CASSGSGTENTGELFF.

This clone was picked up a small number of times. The chain carries TRBV7-9 and TRBJ1-3, with D possibly matching TRBD1 (6 bases). Trimming shortened V by 2 bases and J by 4 bases, and 12 bases separated the two germline ends. Per the germline V gene, CDR1 is SEHNR and CDR2 is FQNEAQ (reference sequence). The CDR3 sequence is 15 residues long. CDR3 protein: CASSLSQGSGNTIYF. The CDR3, as DNA: TGTGCCAGCAGCTTATCACAGGGTTCGGGAAACACCATATATTTT. Drawing the rest from reference TRBV7-9 and TRBJ1-3, the complete variable domain is DTGVSQNPRHKITKRGQNVTFRCDPISEHNRLYWYRQTLGQGPEFLTYFQNEAQLEKSRLLSDRFSAERPKGSFSTLEIQRTEQGDSAMYLCASSLSQGSGNTIYFGEGSWLTVV.

The gene calls are TRBV5-1 and TRBJ2-2; 7 bases map to TRBD2. V trimming: 0 bases; J trimming: 7 bases; junction bases outside the gene matches: 9. Germline-derived CDR1 and CDR2 are SGHRS and YFSETQ. There are 16 residues in the CDR3. CDR3 sequence: CASSLGVAGDSGELFF. The CDR3 nucleotides read TGCGCCAGCAGCTTGGGAGTCGCGGGAGATAGCGGGGAGCTGTTTTTT.

This clone was detected once. The chain combines TRBV28 with TRBJ2-4; 8 bases agree with TRBD1. J lost 3 bases, V lost 3 bases, and 13 bases had no gene match. Germline CDR1 MDHEN, CDR2 SYDVKM. CDR3 length: 18 amino acids. The CDR3 nucleotides are TGTGCCAGCAGTTTCCCTGACAGGGGTTCGGGGAGCAAAAACATTCAGTACTTC. Translation gives CASSFPDRGSGSKNIQYF.